This record looks at one TCR beta chain sequence and its context. The antigen is not known. Looked up from germline, CDR1 is LNHDA and CDR2 is SQIVND (reference sequence). The CDR3 has 13 residues. V lost 6 bases to trimming and J lost 4 bases, with 11 bases between them. These data belong to a study of cytomegalovirus exposure and HLA in healthy donors. Whole-study findings and limits: According to the study, 180 or so TCR beta chains were cytomegalovirus-associated. When analyzed later, a missense DCLRE1C variant was found to be linked to TCR beta V- and J-gene trimming.

Use of 60 Vbeta and 13 Jbeta primers characterized the PCR. Sequenced by immunoSEQ multiplex PCR; TCRdb stores in-frame clones only, minus some. The sample contains about 130,000 clones, about 85% of which appear only once. The sequence derives from a boy aged 5-17 years in good health and CMV-seronegative. The V call is TRBV19, the J call TRBJ2-3; a possible D gene is TRBD2 (6 bases). The specimen was PBMCs. The CDR3 sequence: CASRASEADTQYF. In nucleotides, the CDR3 is TGTGCCAGTAGGGCTAGCGAGGCAGATACGCAGTATTTT.